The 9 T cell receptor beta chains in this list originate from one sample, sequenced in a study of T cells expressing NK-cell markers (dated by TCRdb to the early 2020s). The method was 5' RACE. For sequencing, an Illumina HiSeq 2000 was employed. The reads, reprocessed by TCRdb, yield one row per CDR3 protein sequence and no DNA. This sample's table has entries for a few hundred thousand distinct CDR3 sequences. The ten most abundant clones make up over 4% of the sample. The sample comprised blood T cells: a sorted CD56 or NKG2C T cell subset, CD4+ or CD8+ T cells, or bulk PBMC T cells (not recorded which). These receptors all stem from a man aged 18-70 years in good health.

The CDR3: CASNRARETQYF. The J gene is TRBJ2-5, the V gene TRBV12-3 or TRBV12-4; checking the TCRdb D call of TRBD1 is not possible without DNA. This CDR3 has 12 amino acids.

CDR3 sequence reads: CATSEMGSGAVETQYF. V gene TRBV15 combines with J gene TRBJ2-5; TCRdb selects TRBD1, and the lack of DNA leaves this call unchecked. This CDR3 contains 16 residues. CDR1 LNHNV and CDR2 YYDKDF come from the germline V gene (reference sequence). The whole variable domain, filled in from reference TRBV15 and TRBJ2-5, reads DAMVIQNPRYQVTQFGKPVTLSCSQTLNHNVMYWYQQKSSQAPKLLFHYYDKDFNNEADTPDNFQSRRPNTSFCFLDIRSPGLGDTAMYLCATSEMGSGAVETQYFGPGTRLLVL.

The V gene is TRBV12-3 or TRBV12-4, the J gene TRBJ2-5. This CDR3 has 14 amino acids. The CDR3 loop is CASIRGNLQETQYF.

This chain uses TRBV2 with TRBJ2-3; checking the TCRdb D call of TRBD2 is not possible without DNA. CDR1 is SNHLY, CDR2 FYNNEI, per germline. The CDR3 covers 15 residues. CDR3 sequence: CASKEASGSTDTQYF.

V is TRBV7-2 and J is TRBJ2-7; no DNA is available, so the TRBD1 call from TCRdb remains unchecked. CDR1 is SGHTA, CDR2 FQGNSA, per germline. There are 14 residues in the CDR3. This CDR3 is CASSTTRQGIGQYF.

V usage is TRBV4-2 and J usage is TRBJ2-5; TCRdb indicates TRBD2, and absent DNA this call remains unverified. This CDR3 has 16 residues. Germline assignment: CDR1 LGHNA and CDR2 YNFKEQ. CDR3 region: CASSQPLAGSPETQYF.

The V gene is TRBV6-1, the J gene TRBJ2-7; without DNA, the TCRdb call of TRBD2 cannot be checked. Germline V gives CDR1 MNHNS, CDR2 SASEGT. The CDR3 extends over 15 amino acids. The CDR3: CASSENGGVGYEQYF.

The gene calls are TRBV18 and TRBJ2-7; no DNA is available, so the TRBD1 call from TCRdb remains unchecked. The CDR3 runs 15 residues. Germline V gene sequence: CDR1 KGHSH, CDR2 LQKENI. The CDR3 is CASSPNGAGPYEQYF.

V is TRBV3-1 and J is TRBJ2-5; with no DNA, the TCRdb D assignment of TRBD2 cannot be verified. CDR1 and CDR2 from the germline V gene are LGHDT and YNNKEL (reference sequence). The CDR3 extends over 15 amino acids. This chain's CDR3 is CASKRQIAGGETQYF.